A selection of T cell receptor beta chains follows, all from one sample in a study of blood T cells in healthy people across ages. Each CDR3 protein gets one entry after TCRdb re-called the 5' RACE reads with MiXCR. The data show 1.5 million to 2 million distinct CDR3 sequences, with roughly 27% seen just once and 7.7% held by the top ten. The sample taken for sequencing was blood. The receptors stem from a woman aged 25 to 45 in good health. Each CDR3 is given with its conserved first and last residue. The D gene is left open where the match is weak. A clone size is listed for some rows: how often the clone was seen (once, few, many), or a class if it is expanded.

NA	many	TRBV10-2	TRBJ2-7	CASSPSTDGAGEQYF	TGCGCCAGCAGTCCATCGACGGACGGGGCTGGCGAGCAGTACTTC
NA	few	TRBV7-2	TRBJ2-3	CASSLVSGRDTQYF	TGTGCCAGCAGCTTAGTTTCCGGGCGGGATACGCAGTATTTT
NA	many	TRBV5-1	TRBJ2-7	CASSFGGLEQYF	TGCGCCAGCAGCTTCGGGGGGCTTGAGCAGTACTTC
TRBD1	few	TRBV9	TRBJ2-2	CASSAFTGGGTGELFF	TGTGCCAGCAGCGCCTTTACAGGGGGAGGAACCGGGGAACTGTTTTTT
TRBD2	many	TRBV5-1	TRBJ2-5	CASSHGTSGSKTQYF	TGCGCCAGCAGCCATGGGACTAGCGGGTCGAAGACCCAGTACTTC
NA	many	TRBV7-2	TRBJ2-5	CASSPRSETQYF	TGTGCCAGCAGTCCCCGTTCGGAGACCCAGTACTTC
TRBD2	NA	TRBV3-1	TRBJ2-5	CASSQEGLAGRETQYF	TGTGCCAGCAGCCAAGAAGGACTAGCGGGGAGGGAGACCCAGTACTTC
NA	NA	TRBV7-2	TRBJ2-1	CASSLGALRTTPRQFF	TGTGCCAGCAGTTTAGGCGCTCTCAGGACTACTCCGAGGCAGTTCTTC
TRBD1	NA	TRBV10-3	TRBJ2-4	CAISEPYRGKNIQYF	TGTGCCATCAGTGAGCCCTACAGGGGCAAAAACATTCAGTACTTC
TRBD2	NA	TRBV9	TRBJ2-1	CASSVTGGAAYEQFF	TGTGCCAGCAGCGTCACCGGGGGGGCAGCTTACGAGCAGTTCTTC
NA	many	TRBV7-2	TRBJ2-7	CASSLEGPPNEQYF	TGTGCCAGCAGCTTAGAAGGACCCCCTAACGAGCAGTACTTC